These T cell receptor beta chains were read from a single sample in a study of cytomegalovirus exposure and HLA in healthy donors. Clones were read by immunoSEQ multiplex PCR, and TCRdb kept only the in-frame ones, dropping some. This sample yields 300,000 to 400,000 clones, of which about nine tenths are seen a single time; under 0.95% belongs to the top ten. The sample consisted of PBMCs. The receptors were sampled from a young woman in good health and CMV-seronegative. Each CDR3 is given with its conserved first and last residue. Fields, in order: D gene, J gene, CDR3 length, clone size, V gene, CDR3 DNA, CDR3 protein. D genes are given only for firm matches. The listing skips clone size in some rows; elsewhere it reads once, few, many or a size class.

TRBD1 TRBJ2-4 15 NA TRBV4-1 TGCGCCAGCAGCCAAGGGACAGGGGTTCAAAACATTCAGTACTTC CASSQGTGVQNIQYF
NA TRBJ2-7 15 NA TRBV4-1 TGCGCCAGCAGCCACGGACGGGGGATCATCTACGAGCAGTACTTC CASSHGRGIIYEQYF
NA TRBJ2-7 12 NA TRBV5-6 TGTGCCAGCAGCGGACTCAGTTACGAGCAGTACTTC CASSGLSYEQYF
TRBD2 TRBJ2-7 15 NA TRBV5-4 TGTGCCAGCAGCTTGGTGTTAGCGGGCTCCTACGAGCAGTACTTC CASSLVLAGSYEQYF
TRBD1 TRBJ1-2 13 NA TRBV2 TGTGCCAGCAGAGTAGGGGGCGCGAATGGCTACACCTTC CASRVGGANGYTF
TRBD1 TRBJ2-1 15 NA TRBV13 TGTGCCAGCAGCTCTCGGGACAGGTTAACTAATGAGCAGTTCTTC CASSSRDRLTNEQFF
NA TRBJ2-2 15 NA TRBV28 TGTGCCAGCAGTTTAGTTCGGGGAGTCCCCGGGGAGCTGTTTTTT CASSLVRGVPGELFF
TRBD2 TRBJ2-2 16 NA TRBV5-1 TGCGCCAGCAACGAGTTTAGCGGGGGGCGTACCGGGGAGCTGTTTTTT CASNEFSGGRTGELFF
NA TRBJ2-1 14 NA TRBV6-1 TGTGCCAGCAGTCAAACTACTAGTGAGAATGAGCAGTTCTTC CASSQTTSENEQFF
NA TRBJ1-1 15 NA TRBV25-1 TGTGCCAGCAGTGACCCCAGGGTCGGGAACACTGAAGCTTTCTTT CASSDPRVGNTEAFF
NA TRBJ2-3 11 once TRBV20-1 TGCAGTGCCCCTAGCGTGAATACGCAGTATTTT CSAPSVNTQYF
TRBD1 TRBJ2-7 14 NA TRBV28 TGTGCCAGCAGTTTATCGCCAGGGGGCTACGAGCAGTACTTC CASSLSPGGYEQYF
TRBD1 TRBJ1-1 17 NA TRBV27 TGTGCCAGCAGTTTATACCCTACGACAGGGGCAAACACTGAAGCTTTCTTT CASSLYPTTGANTEAFF
NA TRBJ1-3 15 NA TRBV15 TGTGCCACCAGTAAAGACCGGAGCTCTGGAAACACCATATATTTT CATSKDRSSGNTIYF
TRBD1 TRBJ2-7 13 NA TRBV6-5 TGTGCCAGCAGGGGACAGGGGAGGGACGAGCAGTACTTC CASRGQGRDEQYF
NA TRBJ2-2 14 NA TRBV29-1 TGCAGCGTTGGTCGCCTGGCAAACGCCGGGGAGCTGTTTTTT CSVGRLANAGELFF
NA TRBJ1-1 14 NA TRBV27 TGTGCCAGCAGTTTCGGGGGGGTTCGTACTGAAGCTTTCTTT CASSFGGVRTEAFF
NA TRBJ2-7 17 NA TRBV27 TGTGCCAGCAGCGTCGAGGGAGCCGACCACCCTCAGTACGAGCAGTACTTC CASSVEGADHPQYEQYF
NA TRBJ1-2 11 NA TRBV28 TGTGCCAGCAGTTTAGGGCCTGGCTACACCTTC CASSLGPGYTF
NA TRBJ1-1 13 NA TRBV9 TGTGCCAGCAGCCCCCCGGGTGGTTTTGAAGCTTTCTTT CASSPPGGFEAFF
TRBD1 TRBJ1-2 14 NA TRBV27 TGTGCCAGCAGTCGGGACAGGGGGGTAGATGGCTACACCTTC CASSRDRGVDGYTF
NA TRBJ2-1 17 NA TRBV4-1 TGCGCCAGCAGCCAGTGGATGACTCCGAGCTCCTACAATGAGCAGTTCTTC CASSQWMTPSSYNEQFF
NA TRBJ2-3 16 NA TRBV9 TGTGCCAGCAGCGTAAGAGCGGGTCTGAGAACAGATACGCAGTATTTT CASSVRAGLRTDTQYF
TRBD1 TRBJ1-1 15 few TRBV18 TGTGCCAGCTCACCCGCGGACAGGGGGAACACTGAAGCTTTCTTT CASSPADRGNTEAFF
NA TRBJ2-5 14 NA TRBV2 TGTGCCAGCAGTGAGAGTTCTTACCAAGAGACCCAGTACTTC CASSESSYQETQYF
NA TRBJ2-1 12 NA TRBV6-1 TGTGCCAGCAGTGGACAGGTCGCTGAGCAGTTCTTC CASSGQVAEQFF
NA TRBJ1-5 16 NA TRBV4-1 TGCGCCAGCACCCCCACTGCAGACGGGAGCAATCAGCCCCAGCATTTT CASTPTADGSNQPQHF
TRBD2 TRBJ2-1 14 NA TRBV6-6 TGTGCCAGCAGTTACTCTTTAGCGGGCAATGAGCAGTTCTTC CASSYSLAGNEQFF
NA TRBJ1-1 16 NA TRBV6-6 TGTGCCAGCAGGCCACCCTTGGACAGCCTAGGAACTGAAGCTTTCTTT CASRPPLDSLGTEAFF
TRBD1 TRBJ2-2 16 NA TRBV6-1 TGTGCCAGCAGTGGAGAGGGACAGATTAACACCGGGGAGCTGTTTTTT CASSGEGQINTGELFF
NA TRBJ1-5 15 few TRBV30 TGTGCCTGGAGTGTACACGCCGTTAGCAATCAGCCCCAGCATTTT CAWSVHAVSNQPQHF
TRBD1 TRBJ1-4 17 NA TRBV5-5 TGTGCCAGCAGCTTGGACCCGGGACAGGGATTTGTTGAGGGGCTGTTTTTT CASSLDPGQGFVEGLFF